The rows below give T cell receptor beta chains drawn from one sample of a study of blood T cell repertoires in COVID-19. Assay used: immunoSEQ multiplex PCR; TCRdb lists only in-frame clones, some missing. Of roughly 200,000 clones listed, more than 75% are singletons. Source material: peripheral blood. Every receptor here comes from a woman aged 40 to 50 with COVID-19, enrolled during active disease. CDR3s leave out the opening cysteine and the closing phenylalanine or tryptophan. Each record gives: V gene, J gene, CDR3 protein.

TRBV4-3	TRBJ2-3	ASSQRPTGGQGNTDTQY
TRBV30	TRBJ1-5	AWSSAGEQPQH
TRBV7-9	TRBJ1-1	ASSSMSGTEAF
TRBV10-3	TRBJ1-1	AISGQGVAIEAF
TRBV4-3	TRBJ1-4	ASSQGGEAWEKLF
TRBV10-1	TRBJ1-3	ASSGTAGNTIY
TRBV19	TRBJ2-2	ASSTGTGNTGELF
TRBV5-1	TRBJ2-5	ASSFTAGGQETQY
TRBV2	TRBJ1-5	ASNRLGGVNQPQH
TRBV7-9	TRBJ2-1	ASSPGTGDFNEQF
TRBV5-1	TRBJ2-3	ASSFGGVTDTQY
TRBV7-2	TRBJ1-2	ASSRDRGSYT
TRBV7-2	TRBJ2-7	ASSLSGGGRSSYEQY
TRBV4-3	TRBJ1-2	ASSRHGQSNYGYT
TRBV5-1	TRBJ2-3	ASSLADKSTDTQY
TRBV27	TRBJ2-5	ASSLRQGQETQY
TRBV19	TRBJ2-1	ASSGASGISNEQF
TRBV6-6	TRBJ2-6	ASRSGGISGANVLT
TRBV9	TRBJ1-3	ASSVAQGGNTIY
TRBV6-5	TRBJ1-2	ASTPFRQGYGYT
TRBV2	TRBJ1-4	ASNRDRAEKLF
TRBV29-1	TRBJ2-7	SVGGTVDYEQY
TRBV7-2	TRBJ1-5	ASSLVAGGLNQPQH
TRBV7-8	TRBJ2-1	ASSPTSSYNEQF
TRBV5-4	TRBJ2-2	ASRKTGVDTGELF
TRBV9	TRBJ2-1	ASSARDSLYNEQF
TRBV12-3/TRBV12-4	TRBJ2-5	ASTKKRETQY
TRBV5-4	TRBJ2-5	ASSFGGVSQETQY
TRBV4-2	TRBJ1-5	ASSQDLAGGRWQPQH
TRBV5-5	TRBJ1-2	ASSLGGGDGYGYT
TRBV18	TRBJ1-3	ASSPPMQYSGNTIY
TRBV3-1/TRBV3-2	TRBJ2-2	ASSQVRLADTGELF
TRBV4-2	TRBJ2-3	ASSQGPGGAADTQY
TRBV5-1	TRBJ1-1	ASRPGQGVWGTEAF
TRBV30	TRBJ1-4	ACQRTGATNEKLF
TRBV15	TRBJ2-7	ATNPRGTAYEQY
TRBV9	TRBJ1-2	ASSARQPLYYGYT
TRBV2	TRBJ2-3	ASSRRGGGATDTQY
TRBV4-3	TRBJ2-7	ASSQGISSGGTYEQY
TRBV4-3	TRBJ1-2	ASSQERTGKIGGYT
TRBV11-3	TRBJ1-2	ASRLTVPPNYGYT
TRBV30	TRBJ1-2	AWGTGGAYGYT
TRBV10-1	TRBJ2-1	ASSGGHVSGEQF
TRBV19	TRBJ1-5	ASSILGGVRQPQH
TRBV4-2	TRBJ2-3	ASSQDSSGGLDTQY
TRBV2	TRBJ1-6	ASRTSRDIGSPLH
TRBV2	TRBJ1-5	ASSQTGEWQPQH
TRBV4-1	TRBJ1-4	ASSQESTGGLEKLF
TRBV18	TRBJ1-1	ASSPPATRTEAF
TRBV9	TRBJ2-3	ASSVTRGRDTQY
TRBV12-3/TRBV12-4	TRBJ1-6	ASRLARISPLH
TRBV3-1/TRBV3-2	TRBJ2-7	ASSLQWEPTYEQY